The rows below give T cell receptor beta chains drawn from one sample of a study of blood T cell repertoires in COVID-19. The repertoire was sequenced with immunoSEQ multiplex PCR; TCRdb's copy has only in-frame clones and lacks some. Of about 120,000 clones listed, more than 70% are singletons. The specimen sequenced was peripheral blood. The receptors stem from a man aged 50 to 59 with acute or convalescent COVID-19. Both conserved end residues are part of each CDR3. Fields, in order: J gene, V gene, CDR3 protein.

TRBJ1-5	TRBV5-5	CASSFATGSNQPQHF
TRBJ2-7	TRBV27	CASSSPGVFPYEQYF
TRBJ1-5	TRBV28	CASRQTLGGNQPQHF
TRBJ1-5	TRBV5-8	CASSLVGQGGQPQHF
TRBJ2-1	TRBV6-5	CASSSPRTSGGEEQFF
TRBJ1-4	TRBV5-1	CASSLVGQGRNEKLFF
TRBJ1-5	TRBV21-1	CASSKEGEGNAGQGDNQPQHF
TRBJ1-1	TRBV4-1	CASSPPSTGNTEAFF
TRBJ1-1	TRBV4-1	CASSQVIQAKAFF
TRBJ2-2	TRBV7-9	CASSLARAGELFF
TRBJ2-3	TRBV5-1	CASSLASGATDTQYF
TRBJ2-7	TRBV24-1	CATSDPLTYEQYF
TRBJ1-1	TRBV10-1	CASSEGGSNTEAFF
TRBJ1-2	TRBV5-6	CASSSRGPNYGYTF
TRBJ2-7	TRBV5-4	CASSTETGSYEQYF
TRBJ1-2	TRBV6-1	CASSEDRRRFTF
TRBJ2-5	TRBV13	CASSRTGAQGTQYF
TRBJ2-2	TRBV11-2	CASSFLGRGKEDGELFF
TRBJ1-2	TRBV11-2	CASSLDAGTGPYGYTF
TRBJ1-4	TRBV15	CATSRTGQSNEKLFF
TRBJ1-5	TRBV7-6	CASIRRRPDPGRYSNQPQHF
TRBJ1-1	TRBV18	CASSQSQSENTEAFF
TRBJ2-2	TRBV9	CASSAGHQATGELFF
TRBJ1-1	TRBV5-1	CASSKTGTNTEAFF
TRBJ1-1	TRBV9	CASSPSPAMHTEAFF
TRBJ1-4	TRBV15	CATHGGVTNEKLFF
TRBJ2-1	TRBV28	CASSSLVKVRNNEQFF
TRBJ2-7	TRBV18	CASSPPGQGGYEQYF
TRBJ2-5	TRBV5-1	CASSLVRETQYF
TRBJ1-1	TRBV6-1	CASSEARQERTFF
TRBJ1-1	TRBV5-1	CASRLNYNLDLNTEAFF
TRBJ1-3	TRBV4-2	CASSQGGPHSGNTIYF
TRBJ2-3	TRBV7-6	CASSLFPGTSGGSHWTDTQYF
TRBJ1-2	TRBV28	CASEKGGQGGFNYGYTF